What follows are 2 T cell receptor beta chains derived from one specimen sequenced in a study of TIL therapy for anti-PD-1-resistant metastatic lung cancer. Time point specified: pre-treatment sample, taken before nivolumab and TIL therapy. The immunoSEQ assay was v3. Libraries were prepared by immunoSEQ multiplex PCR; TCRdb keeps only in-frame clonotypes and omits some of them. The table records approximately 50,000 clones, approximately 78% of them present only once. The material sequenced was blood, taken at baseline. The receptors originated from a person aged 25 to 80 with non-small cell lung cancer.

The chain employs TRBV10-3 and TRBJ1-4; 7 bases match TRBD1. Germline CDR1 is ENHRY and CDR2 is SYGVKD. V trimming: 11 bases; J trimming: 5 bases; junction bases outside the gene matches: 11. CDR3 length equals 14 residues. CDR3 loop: CAVGSGTANEKLFF. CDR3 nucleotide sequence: TGTGCCGTAGGCTCCGGGACAGCGAATGAAAAACTGTTTTTT.

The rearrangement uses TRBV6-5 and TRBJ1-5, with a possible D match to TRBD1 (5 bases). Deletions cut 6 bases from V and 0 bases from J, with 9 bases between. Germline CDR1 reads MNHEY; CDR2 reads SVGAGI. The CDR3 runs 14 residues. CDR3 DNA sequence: TGTGCCAGCAGGGACAACCGTAGCAATCAGCCCCAGCATTTT. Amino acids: CASRDNRSNQPQHF.